The 3 T cell receptor beta chains in this list originate from one sample, sequenced in a study of Tregs in tolerant kidney transplant recipients. Produced via immunoSEQ multiplex PCR; TCRdb's table is partial and in-frame only. This sample's clone table lists 45,000 to 55,000 clones. Here the sequenced sample was CD4+ T cells from blood, taken before the transplant. Receptors originate from a human donor who received a combined kidney and bone marrow transplant.

As to this clone: The read terminates 3 residues ahead of where the CDR3 ends, so the germline J gene completes it. The genes are TRBV13 and TRBJ1-2; tentatively, D is TRBD1 (5 bases). The length of the CDR3 is 17 residues. Germline V gives CDR1 PRHDT, CDR2 FYEKMQ (reference sequence). The V end lost 5 bases, the J end lost 4 bases, and 23 bases lay between the germline ends. CDR3 bases read: TGTGCCAGCAGCGCGACCTCGGGCGGGACTCTGGGCTATGGC. Protein: CASSATSGGTLGYG. The CDR3, in full, reads CASSATSGGTLGYGYTF.

Concerning this clone: The read ends 3 residues shy of where the CDR3 ends; the end is completed using the germline J gene. V gene TRBV6-2 or TRBV6-3 combines with J gene TRBJ2-7, with D tentatively TRBD2 (6 bases). V gave up 4 bases and J gave up 0 bases, with 10 bases separating them. Germline V gene sequence: CDR1 MNHEY, CDR2 SVGEGT. The CDR3 runs to 14 residues. The CDR3 region is CASSLGGASYEQYF. The CDR3 bases that were read are TGTGCCAGCAGTTTGGGGGGAGCCTCCTACGAG.

Regarding this clone: The read stops 3 residues short of the end of the CDR3; the missing end is completed from the germline J gene. The rearrangement joins TRBV5-6 to TRBJ2-7, with a possible D match to TRBD1 (6 bases). This CDR3 has 14 amino acids. Trimming left V 4 bases short and J 3 bases short, with 14 bases between. Germline CDR1 SGHDT, CDR2 YYEEEE. The CDR3 bases that were read are TGTGCCAGCAGCGTGACAGGACCCCTCTACGAG. Protein: CASSVTGPLYE. The whole CDR3 protein reads CASSVTGPLYEQYF.